This T cell receptor beta chain was observed in a study of T cell responses to AZD1222 COVID-19 vaccine. Here immunoSEQ multiplex PCR was the method, and the copy in TCRdb shows in-frame clones only, minus some. The data hold 200,000 or so clones, with about nine tenths observed a single time. For this clone: Antigen unknown.

Study results and caveats: Clonal diversity was possibly underestimated; the donors were predominantly white British and more often female.

J was trimmed by 12 bases and V by 2 bases; bases with no gene match: 14. The CDR3 has 15 amino acids. Germline-derived CDR1 and CDR2 are SGHDT and YYEEEE. The rearrangement uses TRBV5-6 and TRBJ1-2; 9 bases fit TRBD1. This TCR came from an adult in good health. The material was peripheral blood, obtained on day 0 of AZD1222 vaccination. The CDR3 loop is CASSFTGQGLWLHTF. The CDR3 nucleotides are TGTGCCAGCAGCTTCACGGGACAGGGACTTTGGCTTCACACCTTC.